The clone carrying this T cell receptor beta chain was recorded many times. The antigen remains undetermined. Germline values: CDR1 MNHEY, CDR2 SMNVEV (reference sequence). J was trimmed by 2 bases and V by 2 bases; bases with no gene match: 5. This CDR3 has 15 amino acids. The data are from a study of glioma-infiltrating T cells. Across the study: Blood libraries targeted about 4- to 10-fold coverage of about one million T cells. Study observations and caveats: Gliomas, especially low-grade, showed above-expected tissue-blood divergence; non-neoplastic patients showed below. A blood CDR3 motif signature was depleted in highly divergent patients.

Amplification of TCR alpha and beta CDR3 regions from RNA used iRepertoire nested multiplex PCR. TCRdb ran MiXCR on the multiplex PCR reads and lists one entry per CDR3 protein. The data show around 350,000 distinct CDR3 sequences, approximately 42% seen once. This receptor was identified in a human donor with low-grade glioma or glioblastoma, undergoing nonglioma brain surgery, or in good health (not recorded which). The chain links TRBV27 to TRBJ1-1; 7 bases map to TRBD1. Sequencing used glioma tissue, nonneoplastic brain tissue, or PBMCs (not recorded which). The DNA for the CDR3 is TGTGCCAGCAGTTTAACTACAGGGGTTAACACTGAAGCTTTCTTT. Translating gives CASSLTTGVNTEAFF.